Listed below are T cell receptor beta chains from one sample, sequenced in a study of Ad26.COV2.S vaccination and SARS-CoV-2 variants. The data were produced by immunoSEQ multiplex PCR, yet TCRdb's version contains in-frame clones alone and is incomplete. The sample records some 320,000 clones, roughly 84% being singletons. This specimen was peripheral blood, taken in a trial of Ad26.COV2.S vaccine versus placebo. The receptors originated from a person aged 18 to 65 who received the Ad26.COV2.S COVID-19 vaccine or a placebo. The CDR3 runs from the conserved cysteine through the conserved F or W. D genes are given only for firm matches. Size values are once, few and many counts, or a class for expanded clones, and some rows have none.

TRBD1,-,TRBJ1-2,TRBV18,TGTGCCAGCTCACCGGACAGGGTGAGGTATGGCTACACCTTC,CASSPDRVRYGYTF
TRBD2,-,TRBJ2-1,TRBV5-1,TGCGCCAGCAGCTTTGGAAGTAGCGGGGGGGTCGGTGAGCAGTTCTTC,CASSFGSSGGVGEQFF
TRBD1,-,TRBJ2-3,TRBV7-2,TGTGCCAGCAGCTTCAAGGGGGCGGCCACAGATACGCAGTATTTT,CASSFKGAATDTQYF
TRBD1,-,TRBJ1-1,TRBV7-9,TGTGCCAGCAGCGCCCGGCAGGGGGCGAACACTGAAGCTTTCTTT,CASSARQGANTEAFF
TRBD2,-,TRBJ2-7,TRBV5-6,TGTGCCAGCAGCTTTGGGGCGGGGGTTGGCCTCTCCTACGAGCAGTACTTC,CASSFGAGVGLSYEQYF
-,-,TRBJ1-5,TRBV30,TGTGCCTGGAGTGTAGTGGGGAATCAGCCCCAGCATTTT,CAWSVVGNQPQHF
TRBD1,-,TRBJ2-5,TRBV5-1,TGCGCCAGCAGCCCCGGACAGGGGCAAGAGACCCAGTACTTC,CASSPGQGQETQYF
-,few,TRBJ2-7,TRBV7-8,TGTGCCAGCAGCACCACAGTGCTAGGCGAGCAGTACTTC,CASSTTVLGEQYF
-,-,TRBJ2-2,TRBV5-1,TGCGCCAGCAGCTTGAGGGACGCGGACACCGGGGAGCTGTTTTTT,CASSLRDADTGELFF
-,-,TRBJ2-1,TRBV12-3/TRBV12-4,TGTGCCAGCAGTTTACATGACGCAGGTGAGCAGTTCTTC,CASSLHDAGEQFF
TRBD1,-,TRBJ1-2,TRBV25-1,TGTGCCAGTTACAGGGGCGGCTATGGCTACACCTTC,CASYRGGYGYTF
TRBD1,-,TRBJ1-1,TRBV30,TGTGCCTGGAGTGTAACCAGGGGGAGGACTGAAGCTTTCTTT,CAWSVTRGRTEAFF
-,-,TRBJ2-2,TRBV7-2,TGTGCCAGCAGCTTAGCTTGGTCCGACACCGGGGAGCTGTTTTTT,CASSLAWSDTGELFF
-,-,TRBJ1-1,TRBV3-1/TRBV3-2,TGTGCCAGCAGAAAGTTGGGGGCGAACACTGAAGCTTTCTTT,CASRKLGANTEAFF
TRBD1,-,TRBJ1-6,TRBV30,TGTGCCTGGAGAAACAGGGGGCCCTCCGATTCACCCCTCCACTTT,CAWRNRGPSDSPLHF
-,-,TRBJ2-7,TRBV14,TGTGCCAGCAGCCAGGGCCTGGGGGGTTCCTACGAGCAGTACTTC,CASSQGLGGSYEQYF
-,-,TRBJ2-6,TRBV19,TGTGCCAGTACCTACGGCTGGGGGGCAGGCCCGGGAGGGGCCAACGTCCTGACTTTC,CASTYGWGAGPGGANVLTF
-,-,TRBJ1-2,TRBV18,TGTGCCAGCTCCCCCGGCGGGGCGAACTATGGCTACACCTTC,CASSPGGANYGYTF
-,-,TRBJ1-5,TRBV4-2,TGTGCCAGCAGCCAAGGGGAGTTATCAGGGCCCCAGCATTTT,CASSQGELSGPQHF
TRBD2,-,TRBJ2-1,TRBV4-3,TGCGCCAGCAGCCTCGGGACTAGCGGGGATTACAATGAGCAGTTCTTC,CASSLGTSGDYNEQFF
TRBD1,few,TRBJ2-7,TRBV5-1,TGCGCCAGCAGCTTCAGGGGGATTAGCTCCTACGAGCAGTACTTC,CASSFRGISSYEQYF
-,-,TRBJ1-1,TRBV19,TGTGCCAGTAGTATGCGGACGGGGAACACTGAAGCTTTCTTT,CASSMRTGNTEAFF
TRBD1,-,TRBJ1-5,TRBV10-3,TGTGCCATCAGTGACCGGGGACAGGGCAATCAGCCCCAGCATTTT,CAISDRGQGNQPQHF
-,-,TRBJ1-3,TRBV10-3,TGTGCCACCAACGACAACTGGGCCTCTGGAAACACCATATATTTT,CATNDNWASGNTIYF
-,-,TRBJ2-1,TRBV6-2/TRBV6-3,TGTGCCAGCAGCCGCGATGCCCTCAGTAACTTTGCGCAGTTCTTC,CASSRDALSNFAQFF
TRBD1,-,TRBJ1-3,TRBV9,TGTGCCAGCAGCCTCACAGGGGTAGGAAACACCATATATTTT,CASSLTGVGNTIYF
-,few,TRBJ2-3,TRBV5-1,TGCGCCAGCAGCTTGGTCGGGTCGGGTAAAGATACGCAGTATTTT,CASSLVGSGKDTQYF
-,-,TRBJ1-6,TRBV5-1,TGCGCCAGCAGCGATCAGTCTATTAATTCACCCCTCCACTTT,CASSDQSINSPLHF